The rows below give T cell receptor beta chains drawn from one sample of a study of cytomegalovirus exposure and HLA in healthy donors. Generated by immunoSEQ multiplex PCR, the TCRdb table keeps only in-frame clones and is missing some. Of 200,000 to 250,000 clones in the sample, roughly 80% were seen once. The sample consisted of PBMCs. These receptor sequences come from a woman in her 40s in good health and CMV-seronegative. Both conserved end residues are part of each CDR3. D genes are given only for firm matches. Size is omitted from some rows. Given values are once, few, many or a class for expanded clones.

clone size	V gene	D gene	J gene	CDR3 protein	CDR3 DNA
NA	TRBV30	NA	TRBJ1-5	CAWGHGRHSNQPQHF	TGTGCCTGGGGACACGGGAGACATAGCAATCAGCCCCAGCATTTT
NA	TRBV27	NA	TRBJ2-2	CASREVGPGELFF	TGTGCCAGCAGGGAGGTGGGCCCCGGGGAGCTGTTTTTT
few	TRBV30	TRBD2	TRBJ2-5	CAWSVGLAGAQETQYF	TGTGCCTGGAGTGTAGGGCTAGCGGGAGCACAAGAGACCCAGTACTTC
NA	TRBV29-1	TRBD2	TRBJ2-3	CSVIRTSNTDTQYF	TGCAGCGTTATCAGGACTAGCAACACAGATACGCAGTATTTT
few	TRBV6-6	NA	TRBJ2-7	CASSYSGGPYEQYF	TGTGCCAGCAGTTACTCTGGGGGCCCCTACGAGCAGTACTTC
NA	TRBV2	TRBD2	TRBJ2-2	CASSALTSGRGAGELFF	TGTGCCAGCAGTGCCCTGACTAGCGGGAGGGGGGCCGGGGAGCTGTTTTTT
NA	TRBV6-5	TRBD2	TRBJ2-1	CASSTGLAGVGEQFF	TGTGCCAGCAGTACCGGACTAGCGGGAGTTGGTGAGCAGTTCTTC
NA	TRBV5-1	NA	TRBJ2-7	CASSLVSGSIYEQYF	TGCGCCAGCAGCTTGGTATCGGGGTCGATCTACGAGCAGTACTTC
NA	TRBV18	NA	TRBJ1-1	CASSPQLASNTEAFF	TGTGCCAGCTCACCACAATTGGCTAGCAACACTGAAGCTTTCTTT
NA	TRBV5-1	NA	TRBJ2-2	CACGQYGNTGELFF	TGCGCCTGCGGACAGTATGGGAACACCGGGGAGCTGTTTTTT
NA	TRBV4-1	NA	TRBJ2-1	CASSAIEDEQFF	TGCGCCAGCAGCGCCATAGAGGATGAGCAGTTCTTC
NA	TRBV5-1	TRBD2	TRBJ2-5	CASSREEGRAAGETQYF	TGCGCCAGCAGCCGGGAGGAGGGTCGGGCGGCGGGAGAGACCCAGTACTTC
NA	TRBV30	TRBD1	TRBJ2-1	CAWSAIQGELQYNEQFF	TGTGCCTGGAGCGCCATCCAGGGGGAGCTCCAATACAATGAGCAGTTCTTC
few	TRBV6-5	TRBD1	TRBJ1-1	CASGGTGGATEAFF	TGTGCCAGCGGGGGGACAGGCGGGGCCACTGAAGCTTTCTTT
once	TRBV5-1	TRBD1	TRBJ1-1	CASSRGQGVNTEAFF	TGCGCCAGCAGCAGGGGACAGGGCGTGAACACTGAAGCTTTCTTT
NA	TRBV10-3	TRBD1	TRBJ2-5	CAISEGQGDPGTQYF	TGTGCCATCAGTGAGGGACAGGGGGACCCTGGGACCCAGTACTTC
NA	TRBV10-3	NA	TRBJ1-5	CATSGGKGNQPQHF	TGTGCCACCTCTGGGGGGAAGGGAAATCAGCCCCAGCATTTT
NA	TRBV7-8	NA	TRBJ1-5	CASSLESLRAGNQPQHF	TGTGCCAGCAGCTTAGAAAGCCTCAGGGCAGGGAATCAGCCCCAGCATTTT
NA	TRBV28	TRBD1	TRBJ2-7	CASSTGGRYEQYF	TGTGCCAGCTCGACAGGGGGCAGGTACGAGCAGTACTTC
once	TRBV10-3	TRBD1	TRBJ1-1	CAISEGTGLNTEAFF	TGTGCCATCAGTGAAGGGACAGGGTTGAACACTGAAGCTTTCTTT
NA	TRBV10-1	TRBD1	TRBJ2-1	CASSLDRGSYNEQFF	TGCGCCAGCAGTCTGGACAGGGGTTCCTACAATGAGCAGTTCTTC
NA	TRBV30	TRBD2	TRBJ2-1	CAWSVSGSSYNEQFF	TGTGCCTGGAGTGTGAGCGGGAGCTCGTACAATGAGCAGTTCTTC
NA	TRBV30	TRBD1	TRBJ1-5	CACDRGNQPQHF	TGTGCCTGCGACAGGGGCAATCAGCCCCAGCATTTT
once	TRBV7-6	TRBD2	TRBJ2-1	CASTRLAGRADEQFF	TGTGCCAGCACCCGACTAGCCGGGAGGGCCGATGAGCAGTTCTTC